This passage covers 30 T cell receptor beta chains from one sample sequenced in a study of shared clonotypes between healthy human individuals. The method was immunoSEQ multiplex PCR; TCRdb's version includes in-frame clones alone and lacks a portion of them. This sample has 2 million to 2.5 million clones, with under 95% found just once. Sequenced: naive CD4+ T cells from PBMCs. As for subset: CD45RA+ positively selected. Receptors originate from a man aged 18 to 35 in good health. Some clones in this sample may be carry-over from other donors' samples.

The V gene is TRBV9, the J gene TRBJ2-1; 11 nucleotides align to TRBD2. The CDR3 is 16 residues long. V lost 3 bases and J lost 2; bases outside the gene matches: 4. Germline values: CDR1 SGDLS, CDR2 YYNGEE. This chain's CDR3 is CASSDQTSGAYNEQFF. CDR3 sequence (DNA): TGTGCCAGCAGCGATCAGACTAGCGGGGCCTACAATGAGCAGTTCTTC.

The chain combines TRBV5-1 with TRBJ2-3, with D unclear. Trimming left V 5 bases short and J 6 bases short, with 13 bases between. Looked up from germline, CDR1 is SGHRS and CDR2 is YFSETQ. The CDR3 length is 13 residues. CDR3 nucleotides: TGCGCCAGCAGTTATCTTCTAGAGGATACGCAGTATTTT. Amino acids: CASSYLLEDTQYF.

The DNA for the CDR3 is TGTGCCTGGATGTTAGGACAGCGGGGTGAAAAACTGTTTTTT. Translating gives CAWMLGQRGEKLFF. The chain has TRBV30 and TRBJ1-4; D is perhaps TRBD1 (6 bases). Germline V gene sequence: CDR1 GTSNPN, CDR2 SVGIG (reference sequence). The CDR3 runs 14 residues. Trimming pared 4 bases from V and 7 bases from J, leaving 16 bases between. The complete variable domain, with remaining parts taken from reference TRBV30 and TRBJ1-4, reads SQTIHQWPATLVQPVGSPLSLECTVEGTSNPNLYWYRQAAGRGLQLLFYSVGIGQISSEVPQNLSASRPQDRQFILSSKKLLLSDSGFYLCAWMLGQRGEKLFFGSGTQLSVL.

Details on this clone: Other DNA sequences in this specimen translate into the identical CDR3. The chain employs TRBV7-9 and TRBJ1-3; D possibly corresponds to TRBD1 (5 bases). The CDR3 loop spans 14 amino acids. Germline CDR1 SEHNR, CDR2 FQNEAQ (reference sequence). V shed 1 base and J shed 4 bases, with 8 bases lying between them. The CDR3 here is CASSLGRAGNTIYF. CDR3 sequence (DNA): TGTGCCAGCAGCTTAGGCAGGGCCGGAAACACCATATATTTT.

The chain links TRBV5-1 to TRBJ2-3; 11 nucleotides align to TRBD2. The CDR3 length is 16 residues. The junction had 3 bases not matched to a gene; V was cut back by 1 base and J by 2 bases. Germline lookup yields CDR1 SGHRS and CDR2 YFSETQ. The CDR3 loop is CASSLLAGGNTDTQYF. The CDR3 nucleotides are TGCGCCAGCAGCTTGCTAGCGGGAGGAAACACAGATACGCAGTATTTT. Combining the CDR3 with reference TRBV5-1 and TRBJ2-3 gives the whole variable domain KAGVTQTPRYLIKTRGQQVTLSCSPISGHRSVSWYQQTPGQGLQFLFEYFSETQRNKGNFPGRFSGRQFSNSRSEMNVSTLELGDSALYLCASSLLAGGNTDTQYFGPGTRLTVL.

The CDR3 DNA sequence: TGTGCCAGCAGCCAGGTGGAGCGGGAGTGGGAGACCCAGTACTTC. Amino acid sequence: CASSQVEREWETQYF. The chain carries TRBV14 and TRBJ2-5; 8 bases line up with TRBD2. This CDR3 is built from 15 residues. Per the germline V gene, CDR1 is SGHDN and CDR2 is FVKESK. Trimming at V came to 3 bases and at J to 5 bases, leaving 8 bases not matched to a gene.

V usage is TRBV6-5 and J usage is TRBJ1-1; 8 nucleotides agree with TRBD1. Trimming removed 7 bases from V and 6 bases from J; junction bases left unmatched: 10. This CDR3 contains 14 residues. Germline assignment: CDR1 MNHEY and CDR2 SVGAGI. CDR3 in DNA: TGTGCCAGCACGTACACAGGGGGTGGATCTGAAGCTTTCTTT. Encoded protein: CASTYTGGGSEAFF.

With regard to this clone: This CDR3 is also generated by other DNA sequences in the sample. The V call is TRBV9, the J call TRBJ2-5; D is undetermined. The CDR3 length is 13 residues. Germline lookup yields CDR1 SGDLS and CDR2 YYNGEE. Between the trimmed V and J ends, which lost 2 bases and 4 bases, there was a span of 9 bases. The CDR3 bases are TGTGCCAGCAGCGTGGGATCGGGAGAGACCCAGTACTTC. Translating gives CASSVGSGETQYF.

Remarks on this clone: The same CDR3 arises from other DNA sequences in this sample as well. V is TRBV9 and J is TRBJ1-5, with unresolved D. Trimming pared 0 bases from V and 3 bases from J, leaving 4 bases between. Per germline, CDR1 SGDLS and CDR2 YYNGEE. The CDR3 spans 13 residues. The CDR3 loop reads CASSVGANQPQHF. For the CDR3, the DNA is TGTGCCAGCAGCGTAGGAGCCAATCAGCCCCAGCATTTT.

Note on this clone: One junction end disagrees with the germline gene, perhaps due to a read error. The rearrangement links TRBV6-6 to TRBJ2-7, with D tentatively TRBD1 (5 bases). The CDR3 extends over 13 amino acids. Germline values: CDR1 MNHNY, CDR2 SVGAGI (reference sequence). The CDR3 DNA is TGTGCCAGTACGGACGGACATTGGATATTCCCCCACTTC. It is translated as CASTDGHWIFPHF.

V is TRBV11-2 and J is TRBJ1-3; D is unresolved. With 0 bases removed from V and 7 bases from J, the gap between germline ends came to 7 bases. The CDR3 covers 13 residues. Germline CDR1 reads SGHAT; CDR2 reads FQNNGV. Written as DNA, the CDR3 is TGTGCCAGCAGCTTAGATTCAGCGAACACCATATATTTT. The encoded protein is CASSLDSANTIYF. The full variable domain, with the rest looked up from reference TRBV11-2 and TRBJ1-3, is EAGVAQSPRYKIIEKRQSVAFWCNPISGHATLYWYQQILGQGPKLLIQFQNNGVVDDSQLPKDRFSAERLKGVDSTLKIQPAKLEDSAVYLCASSLDSANTIYFGEGSWLTVV.

The chain recombines TRBV14 with TRBJ1-1; D call uncertain. V was trimmed by 1 base and J by 8 bases, leaving 11 bases between them. This CDR3 has 13 amino acids. The germline V gene encodes CDR1 SGHDN and CDR2 FVKESK. CDR3 DNA sequence: TGTGCCAGCAGCCAAGGGAGTTACATGGAAGCTTTCTTT. As protein: CASSQGSYMEAFF.

The chain couples TRBV6-6 to TRBJ1-3; 12 nucleotides align to TRBD1. This CDR3 spans 15 amino acids. The germline CDR1 and CDR2 sequences are MNHNY and SVGAGI (reference sequence). V lost 8 bases and J lost 5; bases outside the gene matches: 7. The CDR3 sequence: CASDQRDRGRNTIYF. The CDR3, as DNA: TGTGCCAGCGATCAAAGGGACAGGGGGCGAAACACCATATATTTT.

This clone occurred once. One junction end does not reproduce the germline sequence, and a read error may be involved. This chain joins TRBV19 and TRBJ2-1; 8 bases map to TRBD2. This CDR3 has 11 amino acids. CDR1 is LNHDA, CDR2 SQIVND, per germline (reference sequence). CDR3 protein: CSSGSFNEQFF. The CDR3 bases are TGCAGCAGCGGGAGCTTCAATGAGCAGTTCTTC.

The CDR3, as DNA: TGTGCCAGCACCGTTACAGGGGGCAAGGACACCATATATTTT. Encoded protein: CASTVTGGKDTIYF. The chain combines TRBV5-5 with TRBJ1-3, with 9 bases identical to TRBD1. Trimming cost V 6 bases and J 8 bases; bases outside gene matches: 9. Germline V gene lookup returns CDR1 SGHKS and CDR2 YYEKEE (reference sequence). The length of the CDR3 is 14 residues.

The chain carries TRBV14 and TRBJ1-1; D unclear. Germline V gene lookup returns CDR1 SGHDN and CDR2 FVKESK. Between the trimmed V and J ends, which lost 5 bases and 1 base, there was a span of 8 bases. The CDR3 covers 13 residues. The CDR3 sequence: CASSYDENTEAFF. The CDR3 DNA is TGTGCCAGCAGCTACGACGAGAACACTGAAGCTTTCTTT. Looking up the rest from reference TRBV14 and TRBJ1-1 gives the full variable domain: EAGVTQFPSHSVIEKGQTVTLRCDPISGHDNLYWYRRVMGKEIKFLLHFVKESKQDESGMPNNRFLAERTGGTYSTLKVQPAELEDSGVYFCASSYDENTEAFFGQGTRLTVV.

This chain links TRBV5-6 with TRBJ2-2; D remains ambiguous. V was shortened by 1 base and J by 1 base, with 11 bases between the two germline ends. This CDR3 spans 16 amino acids. Germline CDR1 reads SGHDT; CDR2 reads YYEEEE. CDR3 in amino acids: CASSLRVEGNTGELFF. CDR3 in DNA: TGTGCCAGCAGCTTGCGGGTGGAAGGGAACACCGGGGAGCTGTTTTTT.

Comment on this clone: At the DNA level, this CDR3 is encoded by other sequences in the same sample as well. The rearrangement uses TRBV18 and TRBJ2-5; D may correspond to TRBD1 or TRBD2 (7 bases each). V gave up 3 bases and J gave up 2 bases, with 13 bases separating them. The CDR3 covers 15 residues. Looked up from germline, CDR1 is KGHSH and CDR2 is LQKENI. CDR3 residues: CASSPGGGRQETQYF. As DNA, the CDR3 is TGTGCCAGCTCACCGGGAGGGGGCCGGCAAGAGACCCAGTACTTC.

This sequence joins TRBV5-6 and TRBJ1-6; D unclear. The CDR3 runs 14 residues. The V gene's germline CDR1 is SGHDT and CDR2 YYEEEE. V was pared by 0 bases and J by 7 bases, with 8 bases between. CDR3 in DNA: TGTGCCAGCAGCTTGGACAGACCCAATTCACCCCTCCACTTT. Amino acids: CASSLDRPNSPLHF.

The chain uses TRBV29-1 and TRBJ2-3, with a possible D match to TRBD2 (6 bases). Germline V gene sequence: CDR1 SQVTM, CDR2 ANQGSEA. V lost 0 bases, J lost 6 bases, and 13 bases lay in between. This CDR3 has 14 amino acids. The CDR3 sequence is CSVEDRSGVDTQYF. Written as DNA, the CDR3 is TGCAGCGTTGAAGATCGATCGGGAGTGGATACGCAGTATTTT.

V is TRBV5-6 and J is TRBJ1-2; TRBD1 agrees at 7 bases. The trim removed 4 bases at V and 6 bases at J, leaving 12 bases unmatched. The CDR3 runs 15 residues. In germline, CDR1 is SGHDT, CDR2 YYEEEE. The CDR3 coding sequence is TGTGCCAGCAGCCCCCAGGGGGGGGGCCTTAATGGCTACACCTTC. Translation gives CASSPQGGGLNGYTF.

V is TRBV5-4 and J is TRBJ2-3; tentative D call: TRBD2 (5 bases). The CDR3 consists of 16 residues. Per the germline V gene, CDR1 is SGHNT and CDR2 is YYREEE (reference sequence). Trimming removed 1 base from V and 1 base from J, with 13 bases in between. This CDR3 is CASSLSLERRTDTQYF. The CDR3 nucleotides read TGTGCCAGCAGCTTGAGTCTCGAGCGGCGCACAGATACGCAGTATTTT. The entire variable domain, with the rest obtained from reference TRBV5-4 and TRBJ2-3, is as follows: ETGVTQSPTHLIKTRGQQVTLRCSSQSGHNTVSWYQQALGQGPQFIFQYYREEENGRGNFPPRFSGLQFPNYSSELNVNALELDDSALYLCASSLSLERRTDTQYFGPGTRLTVL.

DNA of the CDR3: TGTGCCAGCCGAGGGGTAGGGCGGGAGACCCAGTACTTC. Translated, it gives CASRGVGRETQYF. The rearrangement uses TRBV28 and TRBJ2-5; D assignment may be TRBD1 or TRBD2 (5 bases each). Germline V gene lookup returns CDR1 MDHEN and CDR2 SYDVKM. The CDR3 length is 13 residues. The ends were cut back, 8 bases at V and 5 bases at J, with 15 bases in the middle.

The rearrangement links TRBV9 to TRBJ2-7; 12 bases fit TRBD1. The CDR3 loop spans 16 amino acids. Losses at the gene ends were 4 bases for V and 6 bases for J; bases not matched to a gene: 11. Per the germline V gene, CDR1 is SGDLS and CDR2 is YYNGEE. CDR3 sequence (DNA): TGTGCCAGCAGCACTCATCCGGGACAGGGGGCGACCGAGCAGTACTTC. Its translation is CASSTHPGQGATEQYF.

The genes are TRBV28 and TRBJ1-5; D is undetermined. V lost 5 bases and J lost 5, with 25 bases in between. Germline V CDR1 and CDR2: MDHEN, SYDVKM. The CDR3 has 18 amino acids. For the CDR3, the DNA is TGTGCCAGCAGTCCCCGGAGCTGGACTCAGAAATCCGATCAGCCCCAGCATTTT. Its translation is CASSPRSWTQKSDQPQHF.

The V and J genes are TRBV25-1 and TRBJ1-2; no reliable D call. CDR3 length: 13 amino acids. Trimming shortened V by 6 bases and J by 10 bases, and 18 bases separated the two germline ends. Germline CDR1 is MGHDK and CDR2 is SYGVNS. This chain's CDR3 is CASSVPGSDHYTF. Written as DNA, the CDR3 is TGTGCCAGCAGCGTACCGGGATCAGACCACTACACCTTC.

V and J are TRBV7-2 and TRBJ2-1, with TRBD1 identical over 9 bases. The CDR3 loop spans 14 amino acids. CDR1 is SGHTA, CDR2 FQGNSA, per germline. V shed 7 bases and J 4 bases; nucleotides not matched to a gene: 5. As DNA, the CDR3 is TGTGCCAGCACCCCGGGACAGGGATACAATGAGCAGTTCTTC. As protein: CASTPGQGYNEQFF.

Turning to this clone: This sample includes further DNA sequences coding for the same CDR3. The chain employs TRBV5-1 and TRBJ2-7; 7 bases agree with TRBD1. Germline assignment: CDR1 SGHRS and CDR2 YFSETQ. The CDR3 is 14 residues long. The V gene end was trimmed by 0 bases and the J gene end by 2 bases; junction bases not matched to a gene: 2. This chain's CDR3 is CASSLAGGAYEQYF. The CDR3 DNA reads as TGCGCCAGCAGCTTGGCAGGGGGAGCCTACGAGCAGTACTTC.

V usage is TRBV18 and J usage is TRBJ2-1; the D gene is possibly TRBD1 (6 bases). CDR3 length: 18 amino acids. Germline V gene sequence: CDR1 KGHSH, CDR2 LQKENI. V was pared by 0 bases and J by 10 bases, with 25 bases between. CDR3 in amino acids: CASSPPYGTPGRNIEQFF. DNA of the CDR3: TGTGCCAGCTCACCACCGTACGGGACACCGGGAAGAAATATCGAGCAGTTCTTC. The variable domain in full, with the rest retrieved from reference TRBV18 and TRBJ2-1, is NAGVMQNPRHLVRRRGQEARLRCSPMKGHSHVYWYRQLPEEGLKFMVYLQKENIIDESGMPKERFSAEFPKEGPSILRIQQVVRGDSAAYFCASSPPYGTPGRNIEQFFGPGTRLTVL.

The chain links TRBV5-1 to TRBJ1-1; D is unclear. The length of the CDR3 is 16 residues. Germline CDR1 and CDR2: SGHRS and YFSETQ. The ends were cut back, 0 bases at V and 2 bases at J, with 14 bases in the middle. CDR3 sequence: CASSLEARTYNTEAFF. For the CDR3, the DNA is TGCGCCAGCAGCTTGGAGGCCCGCACATACAACACTGAAGCTTTCTTT.